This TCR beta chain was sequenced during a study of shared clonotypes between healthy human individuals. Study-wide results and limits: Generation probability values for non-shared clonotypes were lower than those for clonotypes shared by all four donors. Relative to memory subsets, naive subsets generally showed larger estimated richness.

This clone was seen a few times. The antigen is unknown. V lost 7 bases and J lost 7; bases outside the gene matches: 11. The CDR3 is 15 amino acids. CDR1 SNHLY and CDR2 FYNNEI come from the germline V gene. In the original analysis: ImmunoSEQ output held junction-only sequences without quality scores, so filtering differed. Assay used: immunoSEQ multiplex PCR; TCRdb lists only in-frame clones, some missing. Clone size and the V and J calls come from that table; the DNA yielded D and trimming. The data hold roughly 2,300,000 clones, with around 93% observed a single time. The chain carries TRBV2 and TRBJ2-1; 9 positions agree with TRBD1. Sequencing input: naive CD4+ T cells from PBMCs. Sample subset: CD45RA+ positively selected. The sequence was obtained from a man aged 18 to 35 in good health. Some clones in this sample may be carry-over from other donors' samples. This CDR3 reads CASIEPQGARNEQFF. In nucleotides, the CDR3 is TGTGCCAGCATCGAACCACAGGGGGCGCGGAATGAGCAGTTCTTC.